The 20 T cell receptor beta chains presented below share a single source sample, sequenced in a study of CXCR3-negative and CXCR3-positive naive CD8 T cells. The antigens these receptors bind are not known. Study outcomes and limitations: Hydrophobicity of TRB CDR3s was greater in CXCR3-positive naive cells than in CXCR3-negative naive cells.

All TRB cDNA libraries came from 5' RACE performed with UMI labels. TCRdb reanalyzed the 5' RACE reads and collapses them to one entry per CDR3 protein, without DNA. This listing includes over 100,000 distinct CDR3 sequences. Sample: naive CXCR3+ CD8+ T cells from blood. Subset here: CD45RO-CCR7+CD27+CD95- naive CD8+ T cells expressing CXCR3 (TNR3+). Receptors were obtained from a human donor in good health. Some clones in this sample may be carry-over from other donors' samples.

The V call is TRBV4-1, the J call TRBJ2-1; as DNA is missing, the TRBD1 call by TCRdb cannot be tested. CDR3 length: 17 amino acids. Germline CDR1 is MGHRA and CDR2 is YSYEKL. The CDR3 sequence is CASSQAATTHPYNEQFF.

The chain's CDR3 is CASSRIGRTVRGNEQFF. The rearrangement links TRBV14 to TRBJ2-1; TCRdb returns TRBD1, unconfirmable since there is no DNA. Germline V CDR1 and CDR2: SGHDN, FVKESK. The CDR3 extends over 17 amino acids. Full variable domain (missing parts from reference TRBV14 and TRBJ2-1): EAGVTQFPSHSVIEKGQTVTLRCDPISGHDNLYWYRRVMGKEIKFLLHFVKESKQDESGMPNNRFLAERTGGTYSTLKVQPAELEDSGVYFCASSRIGRTVRGNEQFFGPGTRLTVL.

The V and J genes are TRBV12-3 or TRBV12-4 and TRBJ2-7; the D call from TCRdb, TRBD1, cannot be confirmed without DNA. This CDR3 is built from 18 residues. This CDR3 reads CADRAGLYCWGKMGEQYF.

This rearrangement joins TRBV20-1 to TRBJ2-2. Germline V gene lookup returns CDR1 DFQATT and CDR2 SNEGSKA (reference sequence). The CDR3 spans 13 residues. Here the CDR3 reads CSAKSGNTGELFF.

Here the CDR3 reads CASSLGQKETQYF. The chain has TRBV7-3 and TRBJ2-5. CDR1 is SGHTA and CDR2 is FQGTGA in the germline V gene. This CDR3 is built from 13 residues. Filled out from reference TRBV7-3 and TRBJ2-5, the complete variable domain reads GAGVSQTPSNKVTEKGKYVELRCDPISGHTALYWYRQSLGQGPEFLIYFQGTGAADDSGLPNDRFFAVRPEGSVSTLKIQRTERGDSAVYLCASSLGQKETQYFGPGTRLLVL.

J is TRBJ2-7 and V is TRBV27; TCRdb indicates TRBD1, and absent DNA this call remains unverified. The V gene's germline CDR1 is MNHEY and CDR2 SMNVEV (reference sequence). This CDR3 is built from 15 residues. The CDR3 region is CASSHYLGVSDEQYF.

This chain connects TRBV28 to TRBJ1-4; with no DNA, the TCRdb D assignment of TRBD1 cannot be verified. CDR1 and CDR2 from the germline V gene are MDHEN and SYDVKM. CDR3 length: 17 amino acids. The chain's CDR3 is CASSPLFPQGMGEKLFF.

The V and J genes are TRBV9 and TRBJ1-1. The CDR3 has 14 amino acids. Germline V lookup: CDR1 SGDLS, CDR2 YYNGEE. Here the CDR3 reads CGSSGGGYSTEAFF.

This sequence joins TRBV29-1 and TRBJ2-1; checking the TCRdb D call of TRBD2 is not possible without DNA. This CDR3 has 15 residues. The germline CDR1 and CDR2 sequences are SQVTM and ANQGSEA. The chain's CDR3 is CSVDSGVREDYEQFF.

The CDR3 is CASTSGTSGRNEQFF. The chain links TRBV27 to TRBJ2-1; the D call from TCRdb, TRBD2, cannot be confirmed without DNA. The CDR3 sequence is 15 residues long. Per the germline V gene, CDR1 is MNHEY and CDR2 is SMNVEV (reference sequence).

The chain carries TRBV29-1 and TRBJ2-3; TCRdb selects TRBD2, and the lack of DNA leaves this call unchecked. The CDR3 loop spans 15 amino acids. Germline V gene data show CDR1 as SQVTM and CDR2 as ANQGSEA. The CDR3 region is CSVRLAGDFTDTQYF.

V usage is TRBV15 and J usage is TRBJ1-2; lacking DNA, the TRBD1 call made by TCRdb goes unchecked. This CDR3 spans 15 amino acids. CDR1 LNHNV and CDR2 YYDKDF come from the germline V gene (reference sequence). The CDR3 protein is CATSRVLGAGDGYTF.

The chain employs TRBV11-2 and TRBJ2-7; the D call of TRBD2 rests on TCRdb alone, since no DNA is present to check it. CDR1 is SGHAT, CDR2 FQNNGV, per germline. This CDR3 has 19 residues. The CDR3: CASSPRLLAGGPVVYEQYF.

The chain uses TRBV5-1 and TRBJ1-5; TCRdb's D call, TRBD1, is unchecked because there is no DNA. Per the germline V gene, CDR1 is SGHRS and CDR2 is YFSETQ. The CDR3 has 13 amino acids. CDR3 region: CASSSWTDQPQHF.

This sequence joins TRBV7-6 and TRBJ2-3; absent DNA, TCRdb's TRBD1 call cannot be checked. CDR1 and CDR2 (germline): SGHVS, FNYEAQ. The CDR3 is made up of 16 amino acids. The CDR3 protein is CASSLAGVRGEDTQYF. The whole variable domain, filled in from reference TRBV7-6 and TRBJ2-3, reads GAGVSQSPRYKVTKRGQDVALRCDPISGHVSLYWYRQALGQGPEFLTYFNYEAQQDKSGLPNDRFSAERPEGSISTLTIQRTEQRDSAMYRCASSLAGVRGEDTQYFGPGTRLTVL.

V and J are TRBV28 and TRBJ2-3. The CDR3 has 14 amino acids. The V gene's germline CDR1 is MDHEN and CDR2 SYDVKM. CDR3 residues: CASSIGPGTDTQYF.

This rearrangement joins TRBV23-1 to TRBJ2-1; with no DNA, the TCRdb D assignment of TRBD2 cannot be verified. TRBV23-1 is placed among ORFs of uncertain function. This CDR3 has 11 amino acids. The chain's CDR3 is CASSPRREQFF.

The V gene is TRBV6-5, the J gene TRBJ2-3; the TCRdb D gene call, TRBD1, has no DNA to confirm it. Germline V gene sequence: CDR1 MNHEY, CDR2 SVGAGI. This CDR3 has 13 residues. CDR3 loop: CASAPTGPDTQYF.

The chain recombines TRBV29-1 with TRBJ1-5. The CDR3 consists of 13 residues. Germline CDR1 and CDR2: SQVTM and ANQGSEA. CDR3 in amino acids: CSVEEQSNQPQHF.

The chain has TRBV5-1 and TRBJ2-1; checking the TCRdb D call of TRBD1 is not possible without DNA. Germline V gives CDR1 SGHRS, CDR2 YFSETQ. This CDR3 has 13 residues. The CDR3 loop is CASSAGAYNEQFF.